The 20 T cell receptor beta chains given below trace back to one sample, sequenced in a study of blood T cell repertoires in COVID-19. Data came from immunoSEQ multiplex PCR; TCRdb stores just in-frame clones and leaves some out. The sample carries about 200,000 clones, more than 70% recorded once. Source material: PBMCs or T cells enriched from blood (not recorded which). All receptors come from a woman aged 18-30 years who had recovered from COVID-19.

This chain links TRBV5-4 with TRBJ1-3; D may be TRBD1 (6 bases). The CDR3 runs to 17 residues. Germline CDR1 is SGHNT and CDR2 is YYREEE (reference sequence). Trimming removed 0 bases from V and 1 base from J, with 14 bases in between. CDR3 sequence: CASSLAGGPFSGNTIYF. CDR3 DNA: TGTGCCAGCAGCTTGGCCGGGGGGCCTTTTTCTGGAAACACCATATATTTT.

The chain has TRBV6-1 and TRBJ2-5; TRBD2 agrees at 10 bases. The CDR3 is 15 residues long. Germline loops: CDR1 MNHNS, CDR2 SASEGT. Germline trimming cut 2 bases from V and 4 bases from J; bases unmatched to any gene: 4. The DNA for the CDR3 is TGTGCCAGCAGTGAAAAGCGGGGGGGCGGAGAGACCCAGTACTTC. Residues: CASSEKRGGGETQYF.

This chain connects TRBV7-9 to TRBJ2-7; tentatively, D is TRBD1 (6 bases). This CDR3 is 14 amino acids long. The V and J ends lost 1 base and 5 bases respectively, with 12 bases between them. The germline CDR1 and CDR2 sequences are SEHNR and FQNEAQ (reference sequence). CDR3 loop: CASSLEGHSHEQYF. The CDR3 DNA sequence: TGTGCCAGCAGCTTAGAGGGACACAGCCACGAGCAGTACTTC.

V usage is TRBV15 and J usage is TRBJ1-2; TRBD1 matches 9 bases. This CDR3 region has 15 residues. J lost 4 bases, V lost 1 base, and 4 bases had no gene match. CDR1 LNHNV and CDR2 YYDKDF come from the germline V gene (reference sequence). The CDR3 sequence: CATSRGQGEFYGYTF. Written as DNA, the CDR3 is TGTGCCACCAGCAGAGGACAGGGGGAATTCTATGGCTACACCTTC.

This chain links TRBV10-3 with TRBJ1-2, with D possibly matching TRBD1 (6 bases). V was pared by 4 bases and J by 0 bases, with 12 bases between. The CDR3 covers 15 residues. The germline gives CDR1 ENHRY, CDR2 SYGVKD. The CDR3 spells CAISGRQAANYGYTF. The CDR3 DNA reads as TGTGCCATCAGTGGGAGACAGGCCGCTAACTATGGCTACACCTTC.

The chain has TRBV24-1 and TRBJ2-1; possibly TRBD2 for D (6 bases). The CDR3 consists of 15 residues. With 3 bases removed from V and 8 bases from J, the gap between germline ends came to 16 bases. Per the germline V gene, CDR1 is KGHDR and CDR2 is SFDVKD. In DNA form, the CDR3 reads TGTGCCACCAGTGATATCGCGGGGCCCAGGGATGAGCAGTTCTTC. It encodes CATSDIAGPRDEQFF.

The V call is TRBV2, the J call TRBJ1-2; D is perhaps TRBD1 (5 bases). CDR1 SNHLY and CDR2 FYNNEI come from the germline V gene. This CDR3 has 14 residues. V lost 3 bases to trimming and J lost 8 bases, with 16 bases between them. The CDR3 bases are TGTGCCAGCAGTGATAGGCTGGGGGGAAGCGGCTACACCTTC. Its protein product is CASSDRLGGSGYTF.

The chain joins TRBV7-6 to TRBJ2-7; 9 bases are a match to TRBD1. The CDR3 has 16 amino acids. Germline V lookup: CDR1 SGHVS, CDR2 FNYEAQ. The V and J ends lost 2 bases and 7 bases, in that order; junction bases with no gene match: 12. The CDR3 region is CASSLRSGDRALEQYF. Written as DNA, the CDR3 is TGTGCCAGCAGCTTACGGTCGGGGGACAGGGCTTTGGAGCAGTACTTC.

In the case of this clone: This CDR3 is also generated by other DNA sequences in the sample. The chain has TRBV28 and TRBJ1-2; 10 nucleotides line up with TRBD1. CDR1 is MDHEN, CDR2 SYDVKM, per germline. The CDR3 contains 13 residues. With V trimmed by 5 bases and J by 5 bases, 2 bases remained unmatched. CDR3 coding DNA: TGTGCCAGCAGTCCGGGACAGGGGTATGGCTACACCTTC. Protein: CASSPGQGYGYTF.

The chain combines TRBV3-1 (or the pseudogene TRBV3-2) with TRBJ2-5; 7 bases are shared with TRBD1. Germline CDR1 LGHDT, CDR2 YNNKEL (reference sequence). The CDR3 is 14 amino acids. The ends lost 4 bases at V and 5 bases at J; junction bases unmatched: 7. CDR3 DNA sequence: TGTGCCAGCAGCCTAGGGGGCTGGGTTGAGACCCAGTACTTC. Translation: CASSLGGWVETQYF.

This clone occurred once. The rearrangement joins TRBV5-1 to TRBJ1-1; 10 bases are a match to TRBD1. The V gene end was trimmed by 1 base and the J gene end by 5 bases; junction bases not matched to a gene: 8. The CDR3 is made up of 16 amino acids. Per the germline V gene, CDR1 is SGHRS and CDR2 is YFSETQ. The CDR3 DNA follows: TGCGCCAGCAGCTTGACGGACAGGGGGGTTTATACTGAAGCTTTCTTT. The encoded protein is CASSLTDRGVYTEAFF. The full variable domain, with the rest looked up from reference TRBV5-1 and TRBJ1-1, is KAGVTQTPRYLIKTRGQQVTLSCSPISGHRSVSWYQQTPGQGLQFLFEYFSETQRNKGNFPGRFSGRQFSNSRSEMNVSTLELGDSALYLCASSLTDRGVYTEAFFGQGTRLTVV.

The CDR3 DNA is TGTGCCAGCAGACTCCCAGCGGGGGCGGGGTACAATGAGCAGTTCTTC. Translated, it gives CASRLPAGAGYNEQFF. This rearrangement joins TRBV5-4 to TRBJ2-1; TRBD2 aligns across 8 bases. CDR3 length: 16 residues. The V segment lost 5 bases and the J segment 4 bases; nucleotides outside the gene matches: 11. Germline CDR1 is SGHNT and CDR2 is YYREEE (reference sequence).

The CDR3 coding sequence is TGTGCCAGCAGCTCACAACGGACAGCTTCCTACGAGCAGTACTTC. It encodes CASSSQRTASYEQYF. The chain employs TRBV7-9 and TRBJ2-7; a weak D match, TRBD1 (6 bases). This CDR3 is built from 15 residues. Trimming stripped 4 bases from V and 1 base from J, with 14 bases between. From germline, CDR1 is SEHNR and CDR2 FQNEAQ (reference sequence). Using reference TRBV7-9 and TRBJ2-7 for the parts outside the CDR3, the full variable domain is DTGVSQNPRHKITKRGQNVTFRCDPISEHNRLYWYRQTLGQGPEFLTYFQNEAQLEKSRLLSDRFSAERPKGSFSTLEIQRTEQGDSAMYLCASSSQRTASYEQYFGPGTRLTVT.

V is TRBV5-5 and J is TRBJ2-5; the match to TRBD2 covers 8 bases. With V trimmed by 2 bases and J by 3 bases, 6 bases remained unmatched. The V gene's germline CDR1 is SGHKS and CDR2 YYEKEE (reference sequence). The length of the CDR3 is 15 residues. CDR3 amino acids: CASSFFSGVKETQYF. The CDR3 nucleotides are TGTGCCAGCAGCTTCTTTAGCGGGGTGAAAGAGACCCAGTACTTC.

The CDR3 reads CSVEGGGHEKLFF. CDR3 coding DNA: TGCAGCGTTGAAGGCGGGGGGCATGAAAAACTGTTTTTT. This chain links TRBV29-1 with TRBJ1-4; a possible D gene is TRBD1 (6 bases). V lost 1 base and J 6 bases, leaving 9 bases between the germline ends. This CDR3 contains 13 residues. CDR1 is SQVTM, CDR2 ANQGSEA, per germline. Drawing the rest from reference TRBV29-1 and TRBJ1-4, the complete variable domain is SAVISQKPSRDICQRGTSLTIQCQVDSQVTMMFWYRQQPGQSLTLIATANQGSEATYESGFVIDKFPISRPNLTFSTLTVSNMSPEDSSIYLCSVEGGGHEKLFFGSGTQLSVL.

This chain uses TRBV27 with TRBJ1-6; 11 bases are shared with TRBD1. The length of the CDR3 is 15 residues. In germline, CDR1 is MNHEY, CDR2 SMNVEV (reference sequence). V lost 0 bases to trimming and J lost 9 bases; unmatched junction nucleotides: 1. As DNA, the CDR3 is TGTGCCAGCAGTTTATCCGGACAGGGGGCTTCACCCCTCCACTTT. Its translation: CASSLSGQGASPLHF.

The V and J genes are TRBV27 and TRBJ1-2, with 12 bases aligning to TRBD1. After removal of 6 bases from V and 6 bases from J, the junction contained 11 bases not matched to a gene. This CDR3 has 16 residues. Per germline, CDR1 MNHEY and CDR2 SMNVEV (reference sequence). The chain's CDR3 is CASSYTGTGGGHGYTF. CDR3 in DNA: TGTGCCAGCAGCTACACCGGGACAGGGGGCGGACATGGCTACACCTTC.

The gene calls are TRBV4-2 and TRBJ2-5; the D is unclear. Germline V lookup: CDR1 LGHNA, CDR2 YNFKEQ. V lost 5 bases and J 5 bases, leaving 6 bases between the germline ends. The CDR3 has 11 amino acids. CDR3 protein: CASSFGETQYF. CDR3 nucleotides: TGTGCCAGCAGCTTCGGGGAGACCCAGTACTTC.

This clone was detected a few times. This rearrangement joins TRBV5-1 to TRBJ2-3, with TRBD2 matching over 10 bases. The CDR3 is made up of 16 amino acids. V shed 4 bases, J shed 4 bases, and the junction held 9 bases outside the gene matches. Germline CDR1 SGHRS, CDR2 YFSETQ. CDR3 nucleotide sequence: TGCGCCAGCAGCGCCGGACTAGCGGTGAACGCAGATACGCAGTATTTT. Protein sequence: CASSAGLAVNADTQYF.

The chain carries TRBV13 and TRBJ1-2, with 11 bases matching TRBD1. V was pared by 5 bases and J by 4 bases, with 15 bases of the junction left unmatched. CDR1 and CDR2 from the germline V gene are PRHDT and FYEKMQ (reference sequence). The CDR3 contains 18 residues. This CDR3 is CASSRLPGQGGWGYGYTF. As DNA, the CDR3 is TGTGCCAGCAGCCGCCTCCCGGGACAGGGGGGATGGGGCTATGGCTACACCTTC.